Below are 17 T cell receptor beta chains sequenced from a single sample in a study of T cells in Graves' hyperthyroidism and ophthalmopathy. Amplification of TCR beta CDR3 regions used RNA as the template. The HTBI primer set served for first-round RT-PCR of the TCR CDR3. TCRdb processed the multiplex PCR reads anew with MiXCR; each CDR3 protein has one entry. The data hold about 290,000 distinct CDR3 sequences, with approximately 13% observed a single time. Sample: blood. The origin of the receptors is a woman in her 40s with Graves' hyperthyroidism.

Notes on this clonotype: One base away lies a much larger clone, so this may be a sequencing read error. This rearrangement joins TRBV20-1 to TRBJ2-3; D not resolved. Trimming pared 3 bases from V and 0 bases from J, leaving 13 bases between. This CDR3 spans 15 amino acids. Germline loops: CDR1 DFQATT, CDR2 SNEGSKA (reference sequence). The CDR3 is CSASPSAASTDTQYF. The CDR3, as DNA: TGCAGTGCTAGCCCCTCGGCGGCTAGCACAGATACGCAGTATTTT.

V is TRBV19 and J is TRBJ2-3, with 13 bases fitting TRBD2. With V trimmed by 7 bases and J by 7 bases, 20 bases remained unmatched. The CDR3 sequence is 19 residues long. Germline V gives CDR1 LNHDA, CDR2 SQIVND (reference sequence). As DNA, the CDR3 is TGTGCCAGTACCCCGATGGGTGGTGGACTAGCGGGAGTTGGAAATACGCAGTATTTT. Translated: CASTPMGGGLAGVGNTQYF.

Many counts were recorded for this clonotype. DNA of the CDR3: TGTGCCAGCAGGGGGACAGGGTACTCTGGAAACACCATATATTTT. Amino acids: CASRGTGYSGNTIYF. The V gene is TRBV6-1, the J gene TRBJ1-3; 9 bases are shared with TRBD1. Germline loops: CDR1 MNHNS, CDR2 SASEGT. V gave up 6 bases and J gave up 0 bases; unmatched junction bases: 3. The CDR3 loop spans 15 amino acids.

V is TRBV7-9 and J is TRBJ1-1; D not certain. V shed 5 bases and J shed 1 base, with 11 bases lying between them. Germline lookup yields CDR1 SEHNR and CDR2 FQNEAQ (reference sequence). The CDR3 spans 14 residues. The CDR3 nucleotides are TGTGCCAGCAGCCCTGGTAATGGGAACACTGAAGCTTTCTTT. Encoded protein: CASSPGNGNTEAFF.

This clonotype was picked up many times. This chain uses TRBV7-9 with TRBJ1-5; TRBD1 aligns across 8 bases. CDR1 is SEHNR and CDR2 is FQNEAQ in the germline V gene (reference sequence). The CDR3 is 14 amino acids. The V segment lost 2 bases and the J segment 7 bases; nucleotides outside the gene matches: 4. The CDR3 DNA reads TGTGCCAGCAGCTTACCAGGGGGCGGGCAGCCCCAGCATTTT. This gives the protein CASSLPGGGQPQHF.

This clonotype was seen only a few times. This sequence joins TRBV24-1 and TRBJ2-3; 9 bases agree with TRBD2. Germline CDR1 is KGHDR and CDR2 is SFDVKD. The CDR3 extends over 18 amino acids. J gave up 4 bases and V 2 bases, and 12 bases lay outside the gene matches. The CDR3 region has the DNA TGTGCCACCAGTGATTACGACAATAGCGGGGGCCTCTCAGATACGCAGTATTTT. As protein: CATSDYDNSGGLSDTQYF.

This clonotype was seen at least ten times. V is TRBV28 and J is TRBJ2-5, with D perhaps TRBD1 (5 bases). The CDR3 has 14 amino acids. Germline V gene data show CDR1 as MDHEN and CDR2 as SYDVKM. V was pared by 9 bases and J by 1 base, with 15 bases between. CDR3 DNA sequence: TGTGCCAGTACCCGAAGGGGAAGCCAAGAGACCCAGTACTTC. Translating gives CASTRRGSQETQYF.

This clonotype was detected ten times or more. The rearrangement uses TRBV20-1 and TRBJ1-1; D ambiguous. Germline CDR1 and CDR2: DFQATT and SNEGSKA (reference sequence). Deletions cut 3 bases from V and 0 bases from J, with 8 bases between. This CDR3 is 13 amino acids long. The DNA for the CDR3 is TGCAGTGCTAGGCCATATATGAACACTGAAGCTTTCTTT. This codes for CSARPYMNTEAFF.

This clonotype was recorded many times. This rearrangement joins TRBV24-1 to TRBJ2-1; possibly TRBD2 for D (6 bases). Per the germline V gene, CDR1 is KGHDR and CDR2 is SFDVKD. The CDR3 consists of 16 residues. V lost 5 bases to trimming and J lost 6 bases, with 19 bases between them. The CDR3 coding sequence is TGTGCCACCAGTGCGCAAGGTCCGGGAGCGGCCAATGAGCAGTTCTTC. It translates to CATSAQGPGAANEQFF.

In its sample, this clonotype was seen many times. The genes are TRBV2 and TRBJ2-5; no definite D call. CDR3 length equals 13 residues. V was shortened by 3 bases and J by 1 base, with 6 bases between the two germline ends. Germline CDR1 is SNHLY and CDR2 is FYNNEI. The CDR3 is CASSEDSQETQYF. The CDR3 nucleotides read TGTGCCAGCAGTGAGGATAGCCAAGAGACCCAGTACTTC.

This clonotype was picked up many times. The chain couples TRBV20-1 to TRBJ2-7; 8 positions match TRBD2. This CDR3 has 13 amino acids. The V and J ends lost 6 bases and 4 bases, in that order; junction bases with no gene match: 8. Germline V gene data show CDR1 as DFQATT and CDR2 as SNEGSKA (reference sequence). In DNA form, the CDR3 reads TGCAGTGCCTCCGGGGGGGGAACTTACGAGCAGTACTTC. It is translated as CSASGGGTYEQYF.

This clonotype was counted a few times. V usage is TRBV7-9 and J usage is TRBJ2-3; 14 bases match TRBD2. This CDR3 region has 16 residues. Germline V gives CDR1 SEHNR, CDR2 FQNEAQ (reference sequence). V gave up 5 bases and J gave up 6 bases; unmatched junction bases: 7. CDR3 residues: CASSKSGLAGADTQYF. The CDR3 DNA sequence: TGTGCCAGCAGCAAATCGGGACTAGCGGGAGCGGATACGCAGTATTTT. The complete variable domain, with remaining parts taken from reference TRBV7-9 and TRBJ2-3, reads DTGVSQNPRHKITKRGQNVTFRCDPISEHNRLYWYRQTLGQGPEFLTYFQNEAQLEKSRLLSDRFSAERPKGSFSTLEIQRTEQGDSAMYLCASSKSGLAGADTQYFGPGTRLTVL.

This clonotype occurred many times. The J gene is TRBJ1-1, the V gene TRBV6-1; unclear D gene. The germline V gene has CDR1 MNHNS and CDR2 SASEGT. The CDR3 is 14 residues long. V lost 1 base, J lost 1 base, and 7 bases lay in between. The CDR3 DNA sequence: TGTGCCAGCAGTGAAGGGGCCGAGAACACTGAAGCTTTCTTT. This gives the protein CASSEGAENTEAFF.

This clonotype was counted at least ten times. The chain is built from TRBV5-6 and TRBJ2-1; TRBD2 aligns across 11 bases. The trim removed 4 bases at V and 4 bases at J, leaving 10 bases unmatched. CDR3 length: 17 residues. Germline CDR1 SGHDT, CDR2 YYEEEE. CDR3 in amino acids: CASSRRVGLAGYNEQFF. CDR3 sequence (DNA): TGTGCCAGCAGCCGGAGGGTCGGACTAGCGGGTTACAATGAGCAGTTCTTC.

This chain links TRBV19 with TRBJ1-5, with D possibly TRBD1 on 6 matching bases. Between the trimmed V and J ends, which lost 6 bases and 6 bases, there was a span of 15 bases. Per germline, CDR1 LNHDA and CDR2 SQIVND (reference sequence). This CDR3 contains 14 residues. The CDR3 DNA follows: TGTGCCAGTAGCGTTAGGGGGGTTAGTCAGCCCCAGCATTTT. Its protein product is CASSVRGVSQPQHF.

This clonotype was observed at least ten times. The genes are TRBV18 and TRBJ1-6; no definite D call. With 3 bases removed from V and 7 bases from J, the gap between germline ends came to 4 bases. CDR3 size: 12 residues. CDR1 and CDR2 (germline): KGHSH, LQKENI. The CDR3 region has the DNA TGTGCCAGCTCACCCCAAAATTCACCCCTCCACTTT. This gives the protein CASSPQNSPLHF.

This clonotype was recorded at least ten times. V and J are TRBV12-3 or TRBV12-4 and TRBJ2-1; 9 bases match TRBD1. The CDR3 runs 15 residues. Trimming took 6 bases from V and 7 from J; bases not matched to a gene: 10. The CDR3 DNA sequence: TGTGCCAGCAGCCCCCCCGACAGGGGGTGGAATGAGCAGTTCTTC. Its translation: CASSPPDRGWNEQFF.